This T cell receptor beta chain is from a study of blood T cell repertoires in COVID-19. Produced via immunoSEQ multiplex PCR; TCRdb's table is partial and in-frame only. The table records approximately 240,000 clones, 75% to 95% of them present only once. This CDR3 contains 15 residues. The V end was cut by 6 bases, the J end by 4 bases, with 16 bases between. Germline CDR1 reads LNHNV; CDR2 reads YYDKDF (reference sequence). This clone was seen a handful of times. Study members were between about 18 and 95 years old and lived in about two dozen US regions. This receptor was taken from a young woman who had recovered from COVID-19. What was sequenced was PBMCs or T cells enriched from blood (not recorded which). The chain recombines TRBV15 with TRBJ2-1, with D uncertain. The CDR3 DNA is TGTGCCACCAGTGGTATGGCGGAATCATACAATGAGCAGTTCTTC. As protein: CATSGMAESYNEQFF.